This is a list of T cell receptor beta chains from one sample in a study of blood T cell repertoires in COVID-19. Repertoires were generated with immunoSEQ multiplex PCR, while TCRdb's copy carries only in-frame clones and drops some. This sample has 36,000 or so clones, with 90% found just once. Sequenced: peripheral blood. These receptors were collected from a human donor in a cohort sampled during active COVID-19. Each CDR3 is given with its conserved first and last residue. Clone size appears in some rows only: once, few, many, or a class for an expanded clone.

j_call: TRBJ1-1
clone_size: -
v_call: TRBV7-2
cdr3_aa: CASIVTPHTEAFF

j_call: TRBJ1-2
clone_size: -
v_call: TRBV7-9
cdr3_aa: CASSLEGRAANYGYTF

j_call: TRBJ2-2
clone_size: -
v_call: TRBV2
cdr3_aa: CASGRVPVGTGELFF

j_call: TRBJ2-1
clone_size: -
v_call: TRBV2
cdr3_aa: CASKTSGTSNEQFF

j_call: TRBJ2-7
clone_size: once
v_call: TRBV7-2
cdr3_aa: CASSFDRVNEQYF

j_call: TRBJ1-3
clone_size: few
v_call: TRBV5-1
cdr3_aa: CASSPRGGPPLNSGNTIYF

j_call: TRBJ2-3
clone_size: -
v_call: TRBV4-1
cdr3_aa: CASSQHGTSGRTDTQYF

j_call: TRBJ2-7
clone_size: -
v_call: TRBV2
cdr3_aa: CASSGATEQYF

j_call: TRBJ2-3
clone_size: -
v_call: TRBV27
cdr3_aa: CASSRGGSADTQYF

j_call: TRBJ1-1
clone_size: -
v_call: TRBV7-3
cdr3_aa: CASSPPAGAWRGTEAFF

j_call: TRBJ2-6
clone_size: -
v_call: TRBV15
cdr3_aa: CATSRGYSSGANVLTF

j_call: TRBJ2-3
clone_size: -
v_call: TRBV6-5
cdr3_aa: CATARVTSTDTQYF

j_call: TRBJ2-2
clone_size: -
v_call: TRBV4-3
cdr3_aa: CASSQERAGTGELFF

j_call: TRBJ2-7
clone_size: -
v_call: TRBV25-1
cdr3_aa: CASSEGGGGISREQYF

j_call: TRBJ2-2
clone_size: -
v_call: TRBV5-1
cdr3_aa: CASRDNLSGGELFF

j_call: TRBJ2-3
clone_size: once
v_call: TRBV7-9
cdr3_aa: CASSLATSVTDTQYF

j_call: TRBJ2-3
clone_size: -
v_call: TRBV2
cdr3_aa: CASSGGTSGGTDTQYF

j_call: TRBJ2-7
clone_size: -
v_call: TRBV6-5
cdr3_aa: CASTRDPVSYEQYF

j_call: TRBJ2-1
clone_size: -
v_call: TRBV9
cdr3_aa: CASSDRSGRYNEQFF

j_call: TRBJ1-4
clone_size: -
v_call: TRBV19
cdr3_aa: CASGQGPTNEKLFF

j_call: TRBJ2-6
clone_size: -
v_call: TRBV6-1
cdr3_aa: CASSEPGAGYGANVLTF

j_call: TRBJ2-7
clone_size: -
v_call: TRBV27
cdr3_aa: CASSLSPPGTRLSYEQYF

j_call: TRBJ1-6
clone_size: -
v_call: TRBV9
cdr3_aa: CASSSRQGPLYNSPLHF

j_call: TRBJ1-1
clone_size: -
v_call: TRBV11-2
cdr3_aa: CASSQVRGETEAFF

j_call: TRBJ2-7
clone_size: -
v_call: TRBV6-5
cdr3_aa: CASQADRLKSEQYF

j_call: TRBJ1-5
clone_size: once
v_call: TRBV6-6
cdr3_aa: CASRDRGGQPQHF

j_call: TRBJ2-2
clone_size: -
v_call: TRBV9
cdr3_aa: CASSPRGTSNTGELFF

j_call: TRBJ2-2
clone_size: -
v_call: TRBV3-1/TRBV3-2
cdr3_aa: CASSPPHGGKSAGELFF

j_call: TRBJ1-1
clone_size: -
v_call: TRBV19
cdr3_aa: CASSPDRATEAFF

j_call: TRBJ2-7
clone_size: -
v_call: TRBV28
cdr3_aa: CASSRRGLSRYF

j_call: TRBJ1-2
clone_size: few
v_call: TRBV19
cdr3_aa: CASRPQGAGGYTF

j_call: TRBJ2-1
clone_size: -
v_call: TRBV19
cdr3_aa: CASRPTGGAYNEQFF

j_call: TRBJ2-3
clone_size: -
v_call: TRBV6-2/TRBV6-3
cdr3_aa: CASSYQSAGADTQYF

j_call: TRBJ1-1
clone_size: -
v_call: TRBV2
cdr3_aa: CASSDTYSRSEAFF

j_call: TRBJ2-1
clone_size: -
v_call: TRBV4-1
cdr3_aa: CASSQGVTSAHNEQFF

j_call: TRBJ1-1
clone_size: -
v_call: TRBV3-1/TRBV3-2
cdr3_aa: CASNTQGAVTEAFF

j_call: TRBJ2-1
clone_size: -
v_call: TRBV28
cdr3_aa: CASSSSGSYNEQFF

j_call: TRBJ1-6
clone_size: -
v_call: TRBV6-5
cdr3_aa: CASSYSDRGRSPLHF

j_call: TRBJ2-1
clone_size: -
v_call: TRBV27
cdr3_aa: CASSSSGTSRNNEQFF

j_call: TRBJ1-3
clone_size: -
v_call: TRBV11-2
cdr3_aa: CASSLGQAISGNTIYF

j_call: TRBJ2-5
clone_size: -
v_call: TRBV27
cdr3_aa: CASRRETGGETQYF

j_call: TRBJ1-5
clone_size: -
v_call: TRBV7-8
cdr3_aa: CASSPSDRRSNQPQHF

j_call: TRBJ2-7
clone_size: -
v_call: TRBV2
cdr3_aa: CASRAGTGSEQYF

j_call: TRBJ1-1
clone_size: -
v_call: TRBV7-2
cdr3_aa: CASSWAGDRAEAFF

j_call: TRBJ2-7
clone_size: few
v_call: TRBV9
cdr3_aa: CASSVEGQVFEEQYF

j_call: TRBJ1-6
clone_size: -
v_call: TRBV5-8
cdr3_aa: CASSRTQGQGSSPLHF

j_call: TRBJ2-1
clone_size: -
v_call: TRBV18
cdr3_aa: CASSLPGTVNNEQFF

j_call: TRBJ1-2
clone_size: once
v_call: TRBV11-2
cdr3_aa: CASSSRGGYTF

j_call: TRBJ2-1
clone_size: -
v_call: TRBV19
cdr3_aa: CASSIDGSWTYNEQFF

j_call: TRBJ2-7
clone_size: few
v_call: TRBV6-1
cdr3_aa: CASNELVGGSIEQYF